The 5 T cell receptor beta chains presented below share a single source sample, sequenced in a study of blood T cell repertoires in COVID-19 (dated by TCRdb to 2019 to 2021). Library preparation used the immunoSEQ multiplex PCR assay. This is the immuneACCESS table as TCRdb keeps it, with only in-frame sequences that have V and J called. A part of the clones is gone; compared with another copy, unresolved V genes explain less than half, and the rest is unexplained. The table for this sample lists fewer than 200,000 clones; 60% to 80% of them were counted only once. The ten top clones hold roughly 28% of the sample. Sequencing used peripheral blood. The receptor set was obtained from a woman in her 70s with acute or convalescent COVID-19.

V and J are TRBV5-4 and TRBJ2-1; D unclear. The CDR3 totals 13 residues. Trimming took off 3 bases at V and 2 bases at J, with 6 bases between the two ends. Germline assignment: CDR1 SGHNT and CDR2 YYREEE (reference sequence). CDR3 amino acids: CASSSPTYNEQFF. The CDR3 DNA reads as TGTGCCAGCAGCTCCCCTACCTACAATGAGCAGTTCTTC.

The rearrangement joins TRBV2 to TRBJ2-5; 15 bases line up with TRBD2. The CDR3 sequence is 16 residues long. Trimming removed 7 bases from V and 5 bases from J; junction bases left unmatched: 8. Looked up from germline, CDR1 is SNHLY and CDR2 is FYNNEI. The DNA of the CDR3 is TGTGCCAGCAAAGACGGACTAGCGGGAGGGGGGGAGACCCAGTACTTC. This codes for CASKDGLAGGGETQYF.

CDR3 sequence: CASSYTYSSEGTTRRYNEQFF. The CDR3 nucleotides are TGTGCCAGCAGTTACACATACTCGTCCGAGGGCACTACTAGAAGGTACAATGAGCAGTTCTTC. V usage is TRBV6-2 or TRBV6-3 and J usage is TRBJ2-1, with D tentatively TRBD2 (5 bases). This CDR3 is 21 amino acids long. Per the germline V gene, CDR1 is MNHEY and CDR2 is SVGEGT. The V gene lost 2 bases and the J gene lost 4 bases, with 30 bases spanning the gap.

V is TRBV3-1 (or the pseudogene TRBV3-2) and J is TRBJ2-3, with D possibly being TRBD2 (6 bases). This CDR3 region has 19 residues. Looked up from germline, CDR1 is LGHDT and CDR2 is YNNKEL (reference sequence). V was cut by 4 bases and J by 0 bases, with 23 bases left in between. The CDR3 loop is CASSPRGSLGTSSTDTQYF. DNA of the CDR3: TGTGCCAGCAGCCCCCGGGGGAGCTTGGGGACCTCTAGCACAGATACGCAGTATTTT.

The V gene is TRBV12-3 or TRBV12-4, the J gene TRBJ1-3; no reliable D call. V was cut by 6 bases and J by 3 bases, with 6 bases left in between. There are 12 residues in the CDR3. The chain's CDR3 is CASSASGNTIYF. The CDR3 region has the DNA TGTGCCAGCAGCGCGAGTGGAAACACCATATATTTT.